These 26 T cell receptor beta chains share one sample of origin, sequenced in a study of cytomegalovirus exposure and HLA in healthy donors. 60 Vbeta and 13 Jbeta primers were used in PCR. Profiling relied on immunoSEQ multiplex PCR, and the TCRdb table lists in-frame clones only, not all of them. Of about 140,000 clones in the sample, 65% to 80% were seen once. The specimen sequenced was PBMCs. The receptor set was obtained from a woman aged 30 to 39 in good health and CMV-seronegative.

This chain links TRBV5-8 with TRBJ2-1, with 9 bases matching TRBD2. Germline CDR1 is SGHTS and CDR2 is YDEGEE. V was clipped by 4 bases and J by 2 bases; unmatched bases: 10. This CDR3 contains 17 residues. The CDR3 DNA reads TGTGCCAGCAGCCCCTATAGCGGGAGCGGGACCTACAATGAGCAGTTCTTC. Its translation is CASSPYSGSGTYNEQFF.

The rearrangement joins TRBV7-8 to TRBJ1-5; 7 bases align to TRBD1. V shed 5 bases and J 4 bases; nucleotides not matched to a gene: 8. Germline values: CDR1 SGHVS, CDR2 FQNEAQ. This CDR3 is built from 15 residues. For the CDR3, the DNA is TGTGCCAGCAGCCCAAGGACAGGTTATAATCAGCCCCAGCATTTT. This translates into CASSPRTGYNQPQHF.

CDR3 nucleotide sequence: TGTGCCAGCAGTGTCGGTCGCTCATACTCTACGTTAAAAGAGCAGTACTTC. Translated, it gives CASSVGRSYSTLKEQYF. The rearrangement joins TRBV2 to TRBJ2-7; D call uncertain. Germline values: CDR1 SNHLY, CDR2 FYNNEI. V dropped 4 bases and J dropped 7 bases, with 26 bases sitting between them. CDR3 size: 17 residues.

The V and J genes are TRBV6-1 and TRBJ2-5; tentatively, D is TRBD1 (6 bases). TRBJ2-7 explains the end of the DNA better; the J call may be wrong. This CDR3 has 15 amino acids. Germline V gene lookup returns CDR1 MNHNS and CDR2 SASEGT. DNA of the CDR3: TGTGCCAGCAGTGAACAGGCAGGGGCCGTGGACGAGCAGTACTTC. This sequence encodes CASSEQAGAVDEQYF.

This clone was seen only once. The chain has TRBV19 and TRBJ2-2; 12 bases line up with TRBD2. Germline V CDR1 and CDR2: LNHDA, SQIVND (reference sequence). The CDR3 totals 15 residues. The V and J ends lost 10 bases and 6 bases, in that order; junction bases with no gene match: 9. The CDR3 spells CATGTGTSGPGELFF. Written as DNA, the CDR3 is TGTGCCACCGGAACCGGGACTAGCGGGCCCGGGGAGCTGTTTTTT.

The CDR3 protein is CASSLSWQSNQPQHF. In DNA form, the CDR3 reads TGTGCCAGCAGTTTATCGTGGCAGAGCAATCAGCCCCAGCATTTT. The chain couples TRBV27 to TRBJ1-5; D is unclear. Trimming took 0 bases from V and 1 from J, leaving 7 bases between them. Germline assignment: CDR1 MNHEY and CDR2 SMNVEV (reference sequence). The CDR3 spans 15 residues.

The chain has TRBV6-1 and TRBJ1-2; D is unresolved. Between the trimmed V and J ends, which lost 6 bases and 3 bases, there was a span of 8 bases. Germline V gene data show CDR1 as MNHNS and CDR2 as SASEGT. The CDR3 contains 12 residues. CDR3: CASRREDYGYTF. The CDR3 DNA reads TGTGCCAGCAGGAGGGAAGACTATGGCTACACCTTC.

V gene TRBV7-6 combines with J gene TRBJ2-7; no reliable D call. V lost 1 base and J 6 bases, leaving 10 bases between the germline ends. The CDR3 has 13 residues. Germline V CDR1 and CDR2: SGHVS, FNYEAQ. CDR3 amino acids: CASSLGRSTEQYV. The CDR3 region has the DNA TGTGCCAGCAGCTTAGGGCGGTCTACCGAGCAGTACGTC.

The chain combines TRBV7-2 with TRBJ2-3, with 7 bases aligning to TRBD2. The CDR3 spans 17 residues. The germline gives CDR1 SGHTA, CDR2 FQGNSA. J gave up 0 bases and V 6 bases, and 12 bases lay outside the gene matches. The CDR3, as DNA: TGTGCCAGCAGTTACCGATCGGGCGGGGGTAGCACAGATACGCAGTATTTT. Its protein product is CASSYRSGGGSTDTQYF. Full variable domain (rest looked up from reference TRBV7-2 and TRBJ2-3): GAGVSQSPSNKVTEKGKDVELRCDPISGHTALYWYRQSLGQGLEFLIYFQGNSAPDKSGLPSDRFSAERTGGSVSTLTIQRTQQEDSAVYLCASSYRSGGGSTDTQYFGPGTRLTVL.

The chain links TRBV5-1 to TRBJ2-2; 11 bases map to TRBD1. Unmatched junction bases numbered 15, after V lost 3 bases and J lost 5 bases. The length of the CDR3 is 19 residues. Germline lookup yields CDR1 SGHRS and CDR2 YFSETQ. The CDR3 nucleotides read TGCGCCAGCAGCTCCCGAGGACAGGGGGCCACAGGGTGGACCGGGGAGCTGTTTTTT. This sequence encodes CASSSRGQGATGWTGELFF.

The chain has TRBV2 and TRBJ2-5, with a weak D call TRBD1 (7 bases). The CDR3 is 15 residues long. V lost 3 bases, J lost 5 bases, and 16 bases lay in between. Germline V gene sequence: CDR1 SNHLY, CDR2 FYNNEI. CDR3 in amino acids: CASSDRGTRGETQYF. CDR3 sequence (DNA): TGTGCCAGCAGTGATCGGGGGACCAGGGGGGAGACCCAGTACTTC.

The chain combines TRBV7-9 with TRBJ1-6; TRBD1 is a possible D gene (6 bases). V lost 2 bases, J lost 4 bases, and 12 bases lay in between. This CDR3 is built from 16 residues. From germline, CDR1 is SEHNR and CDR2 FQNEAQ (reference sequence). The CDR3 sequence: CASSLFQGIYNSPLHF. DNA for the CDR3: TGTGCCAGCAGCTTATTTCAGGGGATTTATAATTCACCCCTCCACTTT.

The chain uses TRBV6-1 and TRBJ2-7; D possibly corresponds to TRBD1 (6 bases). CDR1 and CDR2 (germline): MNHNS, SASEGT. The CDR3 contains 15 residues. Trimming shortened V by 4 bases and J by 6 bases, and 19 bases separated the two germline ends. The CDR3 DNA sequence: TGTGCCAGCAGTGCTGGACAGTCGGAGAAGCGCGAGCAGTACGTC. It yields the protein CASSAGQSEKREQYV.

This clone was recorded only once. The chain links TRBV25-1 to TRBJ1-1, with D perhaps TRBD1 (6 bases). Germline V lookup: CDR1 MGHDK, CDR2 SYGVNS. Trimming removed 6 bases at V and 5 bases at J, with 16 bases between. CDR3 size: 14 residues. The CDR3 DNA is TGTGCCAGCAGGGGGGCCGGGACCGGGACTGAAGCTTTCTTT. This translates into CASRGAGTGTEAFF.

This clone turned up a few times. This chain links TRBV6-5 with TRBJ1-1, with no clear D. Germline loops: CDR1 MNHEY, CDR2 SVGAGI. Trimming cost V 0 bases and J 1 base, with 9 bases left between them. CDR3 length: 15 amino acids. The DNA of the CDR3 is TGTGCCAGCAGTTACTCTCTGACGGGGAACACTGAAGCTTTCTTT. Encoded protein: CASSYSLTGNTEAFF.

The chain links TRBV30 to TRBJ2-3, with 10 bases fitting TRBD2. The CDR3 has 17 amino acids. With 0 bases clipped from V and 0 bases from J, the junction kept 6 bases outside the gene matches. CDR1 is GTSNPN and CDR2 is SVGIG in the germline V gene (reference sequence). The chain's CDR3 is CAWSVRSGGLSTDTQYF. The CDR3 DNA is TGTGCCTGGAGTGTACGTAGCGGGGGGTTAAGCACAGATACGCAGTATTTT.

This CDR3 reads CASSRGGGAGTDTQYF. The DNA of the CDR3 is TGTGCCAGCAGCCGTGGAGGGGGCGCAGGGACAGATACGCAGTATTTT. The chain employs TRBV6-6 and TRBJ2-3; the D gene is possibly TRBD1 (7 bases). CDR1 and CDR2 from the germline V gene are MNHNY and SVGAGI (reference sequence). With 6 bases removed from V and 3 bases from J, the gap between germline ends came to 19 bases. This CDR3 is built from 16 residues.

The chain couples TRBV6-4 to TRBJ1-2; 7 bases map to TRBD1. The length of the CDR3 is 15 residues. CDR1 is MRHNA and CDR2 is SNTAGT in the germline V gene. V was pared by 5 bases and J by 4 bases, with 10 bases of the junction left unmatched. The chain's CDR3 is CASSLYRGEGYGYTF. CDR3 in DNA: TGTGCCAGCAGTTTGTACAGGGGAGAGGGCTATGGCTACACCTTC.

The chain combines TRBV19 with TRBJ1-1, with 9 bases lining up with TRBD1. The germline V gene encodes CDR1 LNHDA and CDR2 SQIVND (reference sequence). This CDR3 is 13 amino acids long. V lost 5 bases and J lost 6; bases outside the gene matches: 4. The CDR3 protein is CASSVGQGAEAFF. The DNA of the CDR3 is TGTGCCAGTAGTGTGGGACAGGGCGCTGAAGCTTTCTTT.

V is TRBV5-1 and J is TRBJ2-1, with D perhaps matching TRBD1 (5 bases). Trimming removed 3 bases at V and 5 bases at J, with 15 bases between. The V gene's germline CDR1 is SGHRS and CDR2 YFSETQ. The CDR3 length is 15 residues. CDR3 nucleotides: TGCGCCAGCAGCTCGGCAGACAGCACCCACAATGAGCAGTTCTTC. Residues: CASSSADSTHNEQFF.

This clone occurred a few times. The rearrangement joins TRBV7-3 to TRBJ2-1, with TRBD2 matching over 11 bases. J lost 3 bases, V lost 3 bases, and 7 bases had no gene match. Germline values: CDR1 SGHTA, CDR2 FQGTGA. This CDR3 has 17 amino acids. Written as DNA, the CDR3 is TGTGCCAGCAGCTTTGGGGCCGGGACTAGCGGCTACAATGAGCAGTTCTTC. Translation: CASSFGAGTSGYNEQFF. Together with reference TRBV7-3 and TRBJ2-1, the CDR3 gives the full variable domain: GAGVSQTPSNKVTEKGKYVELRCDPISGHTALYWYRQSLGQGPEFLIYFQGTGAADDSGLPNDRFFAVRPEGSVSTLKIQRTERGDSAVYLCASSFGAGTSGYNEQFFGPGTRLTVL.

The chain is built from TRBV5-1 and TRBJ2-1; 8 nucleotides match TRBD1. V trimming: 4 bases; J trimming: 5 bases; junction bases outside the gene matches: 8. Germline V gives CDR1 SGHRS, CDR2 YFSETQ. The CDR3 runs to 15 residues. CDR3 loop: CASSPAGGAHNEQFF. The DNA of the CDR3 is TGCGCCAGCAGCCCGGCAGGGGGCGCCCACAATGAGCAGTTCTTC. The complete variable domain, with remaining parts taken from reference TRBV5-1 and TRBJ2-1, reads KAGVTQTPRYLIKTRGQQVTLSCSPISGHRSVSWYQQTPGQGLQFLFEYFSETQRNKGNFPGRFSGRQFSNSRSEMNVSTLELGDSALYLCASSPAGGAHNEQFFGPGTRLTVL.

This chain joins TRBV7-8 and TRBJ1-5; possibly TRBD1 for D (5 bases). Germline CDR1 is SGHVS and CDR2 is FQNEAQ. This CDR3 is built from 16 residues. The V and J ends lost 5 bases and 6 bases respectively, with 20 bases between them. The CDR3 loop reads CASSQHTGSRTQPQHF. Written as DNA, the CDR3 is TGTGCCAGCAGCCAACACACAGGCAGTCGGACTCAGCCCCAGCATTTT.

The CDR3 is CASSPGGTGGSDGYTF. The CDR3 region has the DNA TGTGCCAGCAGCCCAGGTGGGACAGGGGGCTCGGATGGCTACACCTTC. This rearrangement joins TRBV28 to TRBJ1-2, with 12 positions matching TRBD1. After removal of 6 bases from V and 6 bases from J, the junction contained 11 bases not matched to a gene. This CDR3 has 16 residues. Per germline, CDR1 MDHEN and CDR2 SYDVKM.

The rearrangement joins TRBV4-1 to TRBJ2-1; the D gene is possibly TRBD2 (5 bases). The CDR3 contains 17 residues. V gave up 7 bases and J gave up 0 bases, with 19 bases separating them. The V gene's germline CDR1 is MGHRA and CDR2 YSYEKL. CDR3 sequence reads: CASTVTGTDSSYNEQFF. CDR3 in DNA: TGCGCCAGCACCGTAACGGGAACAGATAGCTCCTACAATGAGCAGTTCTTC.

CDR3 loop: CASSEGTSRETQYF. As DNA, the CDR3 is TGTGCCAGCAGTGAAGGGACTAGCAGGGAGACCCAGTACTTC. The rearrangement uses TRBV2 and TRBJ2-5; 8 bases are a match to TRBD2. The CDR3 is made up of 14 amino acids. Germline V lookup: CDR1 SNHLY, CDR2 FYNNEI. V lost 1 base to trimming and J lost 5 bases; unmatched junction nucleotides: 3.